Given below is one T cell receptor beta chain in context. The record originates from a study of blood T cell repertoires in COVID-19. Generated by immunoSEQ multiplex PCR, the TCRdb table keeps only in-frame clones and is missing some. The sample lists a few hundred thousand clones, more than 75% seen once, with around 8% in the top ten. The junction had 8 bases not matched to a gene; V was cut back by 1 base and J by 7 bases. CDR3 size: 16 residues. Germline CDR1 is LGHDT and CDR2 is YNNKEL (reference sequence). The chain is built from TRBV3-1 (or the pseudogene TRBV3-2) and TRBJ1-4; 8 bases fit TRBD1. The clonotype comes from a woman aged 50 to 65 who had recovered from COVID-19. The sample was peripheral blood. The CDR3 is CASSQGFGTGGEKLFF. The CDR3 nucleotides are TGTGCCAGCAGCCAAGGGTTTGGGACAGGCGGTGAAAAACTGTTTTTT.